Only a few counts were recorded for the clone carrying this T cell receptor beta chain. The target antigen is unknown. There are 13 residues in the CDR3. The V gene lost 3 bases and the J gene lost 7 bases, with 10 bases spanning the gap. TCRdb re-called the 5' RACE reads with MiXCR, one entry per CDR3 protein. The data hold a few hundred thousand distinct CDR3 sequences, with 16% observed a single time. The data were taken from a study of T-cell memory formation after mild COVID-19. Findings of the study overall: Contracting CD4+ clones lay largely in CM and EM, with CD8+ ones residing in EMRA. Pre-infection memory contained some responding clones, which suggested that cross-reactive memory had joined.

The clonotype comes from a man between 18 and 29 years old who had mild COVID-19 (a few samples of this study predate the infection). Cell type and time point are not known. Sequencing was carried out using PBMCs or a T cell subset sorted from them (not recorded which). This sequence joins TRBV12-3 or TRBV12-4 and TRBJ2-1; D gene ambiguous. The CDR3 loop reads CASSFLVNNEQFF. DNA for the CDR3: TGTGCCAGCAGTTTTCTGGTAAATAATGAGCAGTTCTTC.